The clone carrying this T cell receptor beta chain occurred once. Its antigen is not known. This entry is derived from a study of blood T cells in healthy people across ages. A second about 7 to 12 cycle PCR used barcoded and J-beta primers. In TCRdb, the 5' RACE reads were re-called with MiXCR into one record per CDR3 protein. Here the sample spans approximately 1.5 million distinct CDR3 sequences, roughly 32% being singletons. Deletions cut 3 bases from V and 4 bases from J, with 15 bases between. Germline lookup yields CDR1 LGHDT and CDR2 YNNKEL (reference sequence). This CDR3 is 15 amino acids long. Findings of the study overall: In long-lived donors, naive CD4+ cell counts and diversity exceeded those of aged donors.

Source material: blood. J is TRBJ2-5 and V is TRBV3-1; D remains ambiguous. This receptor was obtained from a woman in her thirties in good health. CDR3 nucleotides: TGTGCCAGCAGCCAGGCCCAGCAGGTACGAGAGACCCAGTACTTC. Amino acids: CASSQAQQVRETQYF.